One sample yielded the 22 T cell receptor beta chains listed below, sequenced in a study of cytomegalovirus exposure and HLA in healthy donors. A multiplex PCR was run with 60 Vbeta primers and 13 Jbeta primers. Sequencing used immunoSEQ multiplex PCR; TCRdb keeps in-frame clones, though not all of them. Found here are approximately 130,000 clones, approximately 80% of them singletons; the top ten hold approximately 1.5%. Sequenced sample: PBMCs. The receptors shown here come from a woman under 30 in good health and CMV-seronegative.

The gene calls are TRBV18 and TRBJ2-7, with D maybe TRBD2 (6 bases). Germline CDR1 KGHSH, CDR2 LQKENI. V gave up 3 bases and J gave up 9 bases, with 12 bases separating them. The CDR3 is made up of 12 amino acids. CDR3 residues: CASSPPTGGQYF. CDR3 in DNA: TGTGCCAGCTCACCCCCGACCGGGGGGCAGTACTTC.

The rearrangement uses TRBV2 and TRBJ1-1; weak D call: TRBD1 (5 bases). With 5 bases removed from V and 1 base from J, the gap between germline ends came to 8 bases. The V gene's germline CDR1 is SNHLY and CDR2 FYNNEI. There are 13 residues in the CDR3. CDR3 nucleotide sequence: TGTGCCAGCAGTAGGGACTGGAACACTGAAGCTTTCTTT. Amino acids: CASSRDWNTEAFF.

The chain combines TRBV7-2 with TRBJ1-2, with D tentatively TRBD1 (5 bases). There are 13 residues in the CDR3. Looked up from germline, CDR1 is SGHTA and CDR2 is FQGNSA. V gave up 7 bases and J gave up 4 bases, with 13 bases separating them. Here the CDR3 reads CASNVGGAYGYTF. The CDR3 nucleotides read TGTGCCAGCAACGTCGGTGGGGCCTATGGCTACACCTTC.

The V gene is TRBV2, the J gene TRBJ2-1, with 9 bases lining up with TRBD2. Germline CDR1 reads SNHLY; CDR2 reads FYNNEI. CDR3 length: 17 amino acids. Trimming cost V 7 bases and J 4 bases; bases outside gene matches: 14. The CDR3 DNA reads TGTGCCAGCACCGAACCCCTAGCGGGAACGGGTTACAATGAGCAGTTCTTC. It translates to CASTEPLAGTGYNEQFF.

This clone was seen once. J is TRBJ1-2 and V is TRBV19, with D possibly being TRBD1 (5 bases). The germline V gene has CDR1 LNHDA and CDR2 SQIVND (reference sequence). Trimming removed 6 bases from V and 8 bases from J, with 13 bases in between. The CDR3 extends over 12 amino acids. CDR3: CASRGEPVGYTF. For the CDR3, the DNA is TGTGCCAGTAGAGGGGAACCAGTGGGCTACACCTTC.

The genes are TRBV11-1 and TRBJ2-1, with D perhaps TRBD2 (5 bases). Trimming stripped 3 bases from V and 6 bases from J, with 12 bases between. Germline CDR1 reads SGHAT; CDR2 reads FQDESV (reference sequence). The CDR3 extends over 14 amino acids. For the CDR3, the DNA is TGTGCCAGCAGCTTTACAGCGGTTCCCAATGAGCAGTTCTTC. Translated, it gives CASSFTAVPNEQFF.

This chain links TRBV5-1 with TRBJ2-3; maybe TRBD2 (5 bases). The CDR3 contains 17 residues. Trimming shortened V by 4 bases and J by 3 bases, and 21 bases separated the two germline ends. Germline lookup yields CDR1 SGHRS and CDR2 YFSETQ. The CDR3: CASSLAPVAIATDTQYF. CDR3 DNA: TGCGCCAGCAGCCTGGCCCCCGTCGCGATAGCGACAGATACGCAGTATTTT. The full variable domain, with the rest looked up from reference TRBV5-1 and TRBJ2-3, is KAGVTQTPRYLIKTRGQQVTLSCSPISGHRSVSWYQQTPGQGLQFLFEYFSETQRNKGNFPGRFSGRQFSNSRSEMNVSTLELGDSALYLCASSLAPVAIATDTQYFGPGTRLTVL.

The V and J genes are TRBV4-1 and TRBJ1-2; no firm D call. Germline CDR1 reads MGHRA; CDR2 reads YSYEKL. V lost 5 bases, J lost 8 bases, and 9 bases lay in between. The CDR3 extends over 11 amino acids. The CDR3 coding sequence is TGCGCCAGCAGCGCAGGAGGGGGCTACACCTTC. It is translated as CASSAGGGYTF.

This sequence joins TRBV7-9 and TRBJ1-2; D perhaps matches TRBD1 (5 bases). The germline V and J ends were trimmed by 5 bases and 7 bases, with 20 bases remaining between them. Germline V lookup: CDR1 SEHNR, CDR2 FQNEAQ (reference sequence). The CDR3 covers 15 residues. The CDR3: CASSPYALGPRGYTF. The CDR3 DNA reads TGTGCCAGCAGCCCGTATGCGCTGGGGCCGCGTGGCTACACCTTC.

The chain uses TRBV30 and TRBJ2-3; 10 bases are a match to TRBD2. Germline V lookup: CDR1 GTSNPN, CDR2 SVGIG (reference sequence). This CDR3 spans 16 amino acids. With 5 bases clipped from V and 5 bases from J, the junction kept 13 bases outside the gene matches. CDR3 sequence reads: CAWGGLAPPGGDTQYF. DNA for the CDR3: TGTGCCTGGGGGGGACTAGCGCCTCCGGGAGGAGATACGCAGTATTTT.

The chain links TRBV5-6 to TRBJ2-7, with TRBD2 matching over 8 bases. The ends lost 4 bases at V and 2 bases at J; junction bases unmatched: 14. Germline loops: CDR1 SGHDT, CDR2 YYEEEE. This CDR3 is built from 17 residues. CDR3 nucleotides: TGTGCCAGCAGCCATGGTCGGGGGGGCAGGGGCGCCTACGAGCAGTACTTC. Residues: CASSHGRGGRGAYEQYF.

V gene TRBV7-2 combines with J gene TRBJ2-2, with 8 nucleotides matching TRBD2. CDR1 and CDR2 (germline): SGHTA, FQGNSA. The CDR3 runs to 16 residues. V trimming: 4 bases; J trimming: 0 bases; junction bases outside the gene matches: 4. The CDR3 coding sequence is TGTGCCAGCAGCTCACCGGGACTAGCGAACACCGGGGAGCTGTTTTTT. Protein product: CASSSPGLANTGELFF.

As for this clone: One end of the junction varies from germline; a read error may be responsible. The chain has TRBV18 and TRBJ1-4; 9 bases align to TRBD1. The germline CDR1 and CDR2 sequences are KGHSH and LQKENI. The CDR3 spans 15 residues. CDR3 residues: CASSLGQGTNEQLFF. The CDR3 nucleotides read TGTGCCAGCTCACTGGGACAGGGAACTAATGAACAACTGTTTTTT.

The V call is TRBV6-1, the J call TRBJ1-2; possible D gene TRBD1, 6 bases. CDR1 is MNHNS, CDR2 SASEGT, per germline. The V and J ends lost 2 bases and 0 bases respectively, with 10 bases between them. The CDR3 runs 15 residues. The CDR3 sequence: CASSENTGTNYGYTF. The CDR3 nucleotides are TGTGCCAGCAGTGAAAATACAGGGACTAACTATGGCTACACCTTC.

V usage is TRBV5-1 and J usage is TRBJ2-3; weak D call: TRBD1 (5 bases). This CDR3 is built from 14 residues. Germline V gives CDR1 SGHRS, CDR2 YFSETQ. V was clipped by 0 bases and J by 6 bases, with 11 bases between them. CDR3 amino acids: CASSLGPQGDTQYF. CDR3 DNA sequence: TGCGCCAGCAGCTTGGGACCTCAGGGCGATACGCAGTATTTT. Variable domain in full (rest from reference TRBV5-1 and TRBJ2-3): KAGVTQTPRYLIKTRGQQVTLSCSPISGHRSVSWYQQTPGQGLQFLFEYFSETQRNKGNFPGRFSGRQFSNSRSEMNVSTLELGDSALYLCASSLGPQGDTQYFGPGTRLTVL.

The rearrangement uses TRBV13 and TRBJ1-6; D unresolved. This CDR3 region has 16 residues. Trimming left V 0 bases short and J 2 bases short, with 8 bases between. CDR1 and CDR2 from the germline V gene are PRHDT and FYEKMQ (reference sequence). This chain's CDR3 is CASSLGGGTYNSPLHF. The CDR3 bases are TGTGCCAGCAGCTTAGGGGGCGGGACCTATAATTCACCCCTCCACTTT.

This rearrangement joins TRBV4-3 to TRBJ1-2, with D unclear. The germline gives CDR1 LGHNA, CDR2 YSLEER. The CDR3 sequence is 15 residues long. V gave up 0 bases and J gave up 2 bases, with 10 bases separating them. CDR3 bases: TGCGCCAGCAGCCAAGAAAGGAGGACCAACTATGGCTACACCTTC. The encoded protein is CASSQERRTNYGYTF.

The V call is TRBV28, the J call TRBJ1-1, with 8 bases identical to TRBD1. Trimming at V came to 11 bases and at J to 6 bases, leaving 17 bases not matched to a gene. Germline CDR1 reads MDHEN; CDR2 reads SYDVKM. The CDR3 covers 15 residues. The CDR3 loop reads CAGRRPGGVFAEAFF. As DNA, the CDR3 is TGTGCCGGCCGGAGACCAGGGGGCGTTTTCGCTGAAGCTTTCTTT.

The chain uses TRBV6-4 and TRBJ1-1; a weak D match, TRBD1 (5 bases). Trimming took off 1 base at V and 1 base at J, with 10 bases between the two ends. Per germline, CDR1 MRHNA and CDR2 SNTAGT. This CDR3 region has 15 residues. The CDR3, as DNA: TGTGCCAGCAGTGACTTCGCAGGGAAGAACACTGAAGCTTTCTTT. Translated: CASSDFAGKNTEAFF.

The chain has TRBV19 and TRBJ1-5; D is unresolved. Trimming removed 1 base from V and 5 bases from J, with 15 bases in between. Germline V lookup: CDR1 LNHDA, CDR2 SQIVND (reference sequence). The CDR3 is made up of 16 amino acids. CDR3 sequence: CASSIGRERNYQPQHF. The CDR3 region has the DNA TGTGCCAGTAGTATAGGGAGAGAGAGGAATTATCAGCCCCAGCATTTT. Using reference TRBV19 and TRBJ1-5 for the parts outside the CDR3, the full variable domain is DGGITQSPKYLFRKEGQNVTLSCEQNLNHDAMYWYRQDPGQGLRLIYYSQIVNDFQKGDIAEGYSVSREKKESFPLTVTSAQKNPTAFYLCASSIGRERNYQPQHFGDGTRLSIL.

The chain recombines TRBV7-9 with TRBJ2-3, with unresolved D. V lost 7 bases, J lost 2 bases, and 4 bases lay in between. The CDR3 covers 11 residues. The germline CDR1 and CDR2 sequences are SEHNR and FQNEAQ (reference sequence). The CDR3 region is CASIVTDTQYF. CDR3 in DNA: TGTGCCAGCATCGTCACAGATACGCAGTATTTT.

V and J are TRBV4-3 and TRBJ2-2; D may be TRBD2 (5 bases). Trimming removed 3 bases at V and 8 bases at J, with 13 bases between. In germline, CDR1 is LGHNA, CDR2 YSLEER. There are 14 residues in the CDR3. The CDR3 nucleotides read TGCGCCAGCAGCCAGCTCGAACGGAGGGGGGAGCTGTTTTTT. It encodes CASSQLERRGELFF.